The 17 T cell receptor beta chains given below trace back to one sample, sequenced in a study of T cell responses to AZD1222 COVID-19 vaccine (dated by TCRdb to the early 2020s). Libraries were constructed by the immunoSEQ multiplex PCR assay. TCRdb provides this immuneACCESS table in a form limited to in-frame rearrangements. Some clones are lacking; in checked studies, under half of them reflect an unresolved V gene, and why the rest are absent is not known. For this sample there are 100,000 to 150,000 clones; 70% to 90% appear just once. The ten largest make up under 20% of the sample. The label giving this sample's time point can be read as: about 28 days (+/-7) after the second vaccine dose. The input for sequencing was peripheral blood, taken 28 days after the second AZD1222 dose. The receptors stem from an adult who received the AZD1222 COVID-19 vaccine.

This clone occurred once. This chain links TRBV5-6 with TRBJ2-4; tentatively, D is TRBD1 (5 bases). V lost 0 bases and J 0 bases, leaving 10 bases between the germline ends. Germline V gene sequence: CDR1 SGHDT, CDR2 YYEEEE. This CDR3 is 16 amino acids long. Written as DNA, the CDR3 is TGTGCCAGCAGCTTGGGACAGACGCTAGCCAAAAACATTCAGTACTTC. Translating it yields CASSLGQTLAKNIQYF. Full variable domain (rest looked up from reference TRBV5-6 and TRBJ2-4): DAGVTQSPTHLIKTRGQQVTLRCSPKSGHDTVSWYQQALGQGPQFIFQYYEEEERQRGNFPDRFSGHQFPNYSSELNVNALLLGDSALYLCASSLGQTLAKNIQYFGAGTRLSVL.

The rearrangement joins TRBV29-1 to TRBJ2-1; 7 nucleotides line up with TRBD2. The germline gives CDR1 SQVTM, CDR2 ANQGSEA. Trimming took 0 bases from V and 5 from J; bases not matched to a gene: 7. The CDR3 spans 15 residues. This CDR3 is CSVEDPGLWNNEQFF. CDR3 nucleotides: TGCAGCGTTGAAGATCCGGGACTATGGAACAATGAGCAGTTCTTC.

The rearrangement joins TRBV4-3 to TRBJ2-2; D is undetermined. Germline CDR1 is LGHNA and CDR2 is YSLEER. V was shortened by 4 bases and J by 0 bases, with 9 bases between the two germline ends. The CDR3 runs 15 residues. As DNA, the CDR3 is TGCGCCAGCAGCCGGGGTCTGGCGAACACCGGGGAGCTGTTTTTT. This codes for CASSRGLANTGELFF.

The genes are TRBV7-2 and TRBJ1-1; 10 bases align to TRBD1. V shed 1 base and J 3 bases; nucleotides not matched to a gene: 2. Germline-derived CDR1 and CDR2 are SGHTA and FQGNSA. CDR3 length equals 15 residues. CDR3 nucleotide sequence: TGTGCCAGCAGCTTAGGACAGGGGGCGGACACTGAAGCTTTCTTT. Amino acid sequence: CASSLGQGADTEAFF.

The chain links TRBV7-9 to TRBJ2-5; possibly TRBD2 for D (7 bases). CDR1 and CDR2 from the germline V gene are SEHNR and FQNEAQ (reference sequence). The germline V and J ends were trimmed by 6 bases and 5 bases, with 16 bases remaining between them. This CDR3 has 14 residues. In DNA, the CDR3 is TGTGCCAGCAGTCCGGGGGGCCCCCAGGAGACCCAGTACTTC. Encoded protein: CASSPGGPQETQYF.

The rearrangement links TRBV19 to TRBJ1-1; the D is unclear. The CDR3 has 14 residues. CDR1 LNHDA and CDR2 SQIVND come from the germline V gene (reference sequence). V was clipped by 6 bases and J by 4 bases, with 15 bases between them. The CDR3 DNA follows: TGTGCCAGTAGACACGCGCCTGCCGGCACTGAAGCTTTCTTT. Translating it yields CASRHAPAGTEAFF. Variable domain in full (rest from reference TRBV19 and TRBJ1-1): DGGITQSPKYLFRKEGQNVTLSCEQNLNHDAMYWYRQDPGQGLRLIYYSQIVNDFQKGDIAEGYSVSREKKESFPLTVTSAQKNPTAFYLCASRHAPAGTEAFFGQGTRLTVV.

The V gene is TRBV18, the J gene TRBJ1-1; possible D gene TRBD1, 5 bases. With 0 bases removed from V and 0 bases from J, the gap between germline ends came to 11 bases. Looked up from germline, CDR1 is KGHSH and CDR2 is LQKENI. CDR3 length: 16 residues. In nucleotides, the CDR3 is TGTGCCAGCTCACCACCGCTGGGGACTCTGAACACTGAAGCTTTCTTT. Protein product: CASSPPLGTLNTEAFF. Full variable domain (rest looked up from reference TRBV18 and TRBJ1-1): NAGVMQNPRHLVRRRGQEARLRCSPMKGHSHVYWYRQLPEEGLKFMVYLQKENIIDESGMPKERFSAEFPKEGPSILRIQQVVRGDSAAYFCASSPPLGTLNTEAFFGQGTRLTVV.

The V call is TRBV7-3, the J call TRBJ2-5; TRBD2 aligns across 8 bases. The CDR3 is made up of 13 amino acids. The germline gives CDR1 SGHTA, CDR2 FQGTGA. The ends lost 2 bases at V and 8 bases at J; junction bases unmatched: 4. The CDR3 protein is CASSLREGGTQYF. As DNA, the CDR3 is TGTGCCAGCAGCTTACGGGAGGGGGGTACCCAGTACTTC.

V usage is TRBV10-3 and J usage is TRBJ2-7; 13 bases line up with TRBD2. CDR3 length: 14 residues. V lost 6 bases and J lost 12; bases outside the gene matches: 11. Germline V gene data show CDR1 as ENHRY and CDR2 as SYGVKD. In DNA form, the CDR3 reads TGTGCCATCAGCTCGGGACTAGCGGGGCCGGAGTCGTACTTC. Translation: CAISSGLAGPESYF.

In its sample, this clone was seen a few times. The genes are TRBV19 and TRBJ1-5; tentatively, D is TRBD1 (5 bases). Germline lookup yields CDR1 LNHDA and CDR2 SQIVND (reference sequence). CDR3 length: 14 residues. Trimming stripped 3 bases from V and 4 bases from J, with 10 bases between. Here the CDR3 DNA reads TGTGCCAGTAGTATTCAGTGGGGGAATCAGCCCCAGCATTTT. This gives the protein CASSIQWGNQPQHF.

As for this clone: The same CDR3 arises from other DNA sequences in this sample as well. The chain recombines TRBV27 with TRBJ1-5; D unclear. V lost 3 bases and J lost 3, with 3 bases in between. Germline V lookup: CDR1 MNHEY, CDR2 SMNVEV (reference sequence). The CDR3 extends over 12 amino acids. The CDR3 sequence is CASSFPNQPQHF. The CDR3 bases are TGTGCCAGCAGTTTCCCCAATCAGCCCCAGCATTTT.

The chain combines TRBV2 with TRBJ1-1, with D hard to call. Germline-derived CDR1 and CDR2 are SNHLY and FYNNEI. The CDR3 contains 13 residues. The V gene lost 1 base and the J gene lost 8 bases, with 11 bases spanning the gap. The CDR3 coding sequence is TGTGCCAGCAGTGAAGACCCGAGCCGCGAAGCTTTCTTT. This gives the protein CASSEDPSREAFF.

The rearrangement links TRBV2 to TRBJ2-7; unclear D gene. Germline CDR1 is SNHLY and CDR2 is FYNNEI. V lost 3 bases to trimming and J lost 4 bases, with 10 bases between them. This CDR3 has 13 residues. The CDR3, as DNA: TGTGCCAGCAGTGACCCGGCGAGGTACGAGCAGTACTTC. Translation: CASSDPARYEQYF.

In the case of this clone: The sample carries other DNA sequences with the same CDR3. The chain carries TRBV7-3 and TRBJ1-2, with D uncertain. V was trimmed by 2 bases and J by 1 base, leaving 5 bases between them. There are 13 residues in the CDR3. Germline V gene sequence: CDR1 SGHTA, CDR2 FQGTGA. The CDR3: CASSLDHNYGYTF. CDR3 DNA: TGTGCCAGCAGCTTAGATCATAACTATGGCTACACCTTC. Using reference TRBV7-3 and TRBJ1-2 for the parts outside the CDR3, the full variable domain is GAGVSQTPSNKVTEKGKYVELRCDPISGHTALYWYRQSLGQGPEFLIYFQGTGAADDSGLPNDRFFAVRPEGSVSTLKIQRTERGDSAVYLCASSLDHNYGYTFGSGTRLTVV.

The chain joins TRBV6-2 or TRBV6-3 to TRBJ2-7; no firm D call. Trimming left V 0 bases short and J 6 bases short, with 6 bases between. The CDR3 has 12 amino acids. From germline, CDR1 is MNHEY and CDR2 SVGEGT. In DNA, the CDR3 is TGTGCCAGCAGTTACTCGTGGTTCGAGCAGTACTTC. Residues: CASSYSWFEQYF.

The chain is built from TRBV27 and TRBJ1-1; TRBD1 agrees at 8 bases. V trimming: 6 bases; J trimming: 3 bases; junction bases outside the gene matches: 9. Looked up from germline, CDR1 is MNHEY and CDR2 is SMNVEV (reference sequence). The length of the CDR3 is 15 residues. CDR3 bases: TGTGCCAGCAGACTTCAGGGGGCGGAGTACACTGAAGCTTTCTTT. It translates to CASRLQGAEYTEAFF.

In DNA, the CDR3 is TGCGCCAGCAGCTTGGGCAGCGGGGGGGCCGAAAATGAGCAGTTCTTC. It codes for CASSLGSGGAENEQFF. The chain is built from TRBV5-1 and TRBJ2-1, with 10 positions matching TRBD2. In germline, CDR1 is SGHRS, CDR2 YFSETQ. The CDR3 loop spans 16 amino acids. J lost 7 bases, V lost 0 bases, and 7 bases had no gene match. The full variable domain, its missing parts supplied by reference TRBV5-1 and TRBJ2-1, is KAGVTQTPRYLIKTRGQQVTLSCSPISGHRSVSWYQQTPGQGLQFLFEYFSETQRNKGNFPGRFSGRQFSNSRSEMNVSTLELGDSALYLCASSLGSGGAENEQFFGPGTRLTVL.